Detailed here is one TCR beta chain. Its specificity is unknown. The method was immunoSEQ multiplex PCR; TCRdb's version includes in-frame clones alone and lacks a portion of them. The sample contains tens of thousands of clones, approximately 86% of which appear only once. Time point described: blood 4 weeks post-SBRT, at nephrectomy. Treatment: 15 Gy SBRT to primary tumor, nephrectomy 4 weeks later. Nephrectomy followed 15 Gy stereotactic body radiation by 4 weeks. This specimen belongs to a study of radiation and T cells in renal cell carcinoma. Study-wide findings and caveats: No pretreatment tumor biopsies were available for baseline clonotypes.

The V end lost 8 bases, the J end lost 0 bases, and 16 bases lay between the germline ends. This CDR3 comprises 15 residues. Germline CDR1 is MNHEY and CDR2 is SVGAGI. The genes are TRBV6-5 and TRBJ2-5, with D tentatively TRBD1 or TRBD2 (6 bases each). Sequenced here: blood, sampled from a patient whose treatment included radiotherapy and nephrectomy. The sequence was obtained from a man aged 45-65 years with renal cell carcinoma. For the CDR3, the DNA is TGTGCCAGCCGGCTAGGGGGGACCTACCAAGAGACCCAGTACTTC. Translating gives CASRLGGTYQETQYF.